The 8 T cell receptor beta chains reported below all come from one sample, sequenced in a study of cytomegalovirus exposure and HLA in healthy donors. The primer mix had 60 Vbeta and 13 Jbeta primers. The assay was immunoSEQ multiplex PCR, and TCRdb's table has in-frame clones only and misses some. The sample shows approximately 200,000 clones, roughly 80% of them seen only once. The specimen was PBMCs. Receptor source: a girl aged 2 to 10 in good health and CMV-seronegative.

The chain employs TRBV18 and TRBJ1-1, with 10 bases identical to TRBD1. CDR1 and CDR2 (germline): KGHSH, LQKENI. The length of the CDR3 is 14 residues. With V trimmed by 3 bases and J by 5 bases, 3 bases remained unmatched. CDR3 residues: CASSPGQGQTEAFF. CDR3 nucleotides: TGTGCCAGCTCACCGGGACAGGGGCAGACTGAAGCTTTCTTT.

The chain couples TRBV6-1 to TRBJ2-7, with D possibly being TRBD2 (5 bases). V lost 0 bases and J 2 bases, leaving 11 bases between the germline ends. The CDR3 sequence is 15 residues long. Germline assignment: CDR1 MNHNS and CDR2 SASEGT. CDR3 region: CASSEAKTKTYEQYF. As DNA, the CDR3 is TGTGCCAGCAGTGAAGCGAAGACTAAAACCTACGAGCAGTACTTC.

A few counts support this clone. The rearrangement joins TRBV5-1 to TRBJ1-6, with TRBD1 identical over 10 bases. Trimming took 2 bases from V and 3 from J; bases not matched to a gene: 8. Germline V gives CDR1 SGHRS, CDR2 YFSETQ. This CDR3 spans 18 amino acids. The CDR3 DNA reads as TGCGCCAGCAGCTTAACCGGGACAGGGGACTACTATAATTCACCCCTCCACTTT. It is translated as CASSLTGTGDYYNSPLHF.

V usage is TRBV9 and J usage is TRBJ2-3; tentatively, D is TRBD2 (5 bases). V was shortened by 1 base and J by 1 base, with 10 bases between the two germline ends. This CDR3 is 15 amino acids long. CDR1 is SGDLS and CDR2 is YYNGEE in the germline V gene. The CDR3 DNA sequence: TGTGCCAGCAGCGTAAGCGCGGGCCGCACAGATACGCAGTATTTT. Its translation: CASSVSAGRTDTQYF.

The rearrangement uses TRBV27 and TRBJ1-1, with TRBD1 matching over 7 bases. Trimming removed 4 bases from V and 1 base from J; junction bases left unmatched: 6. The CDR3 contains 15 residues. CDR1 is MNHEY and CDR2 is SMNVEV in the germline V gene (reference sequence). DNA for the CDR3: TGTGCCAGCAGTTCCCTACAGGGGACGAACACTGAAGCTTTCTTT. Its protein is CASSSLQGTNTEAFF.

The chain is built from TRBV19 and TRBJ1-5, with 8 bases lining up with TRBD1. Germline assignment: CDR1 LNHDA and CDR2 SQIVND (reference sequence). The trim removed 7 bases at V and 1 base at J, leaving 12 bases unmatched. This CDR3 region has 17 residues. CDR3 loop: CASTGRGPERSNQPQHF. CDR3 bases: TGTGCCAGTACGGGCAGGGGGCCAGAAAGAAGCAATCAGCCCCAGCATTTT.

This chain links TRBV15 with TRBJ2-2; tentatively, D is TRBD2 (5 bases). The V gene lost 0 bases and the J gene lost 4 bases, with 12 bases spanning the gap. The CDR3 is 16 amino acids. The germline V gene has CDR1 LNHNV and CDR2 YYDKDF (reference sequence). In nucleotides, the CDR3 is TGTGCCACCAGCAGAGATACTCGACTACTCACCGGGGAGCTGTTTTTT. As protein: CATSRDTRLLTGELFF.

The chain combines TRBV11-2 with TRBJ2-7, with 8 bases lining up with TRBD1. Germline V gives CDR1 SGHAT, CDR2 FQNNGV. CDR3 length equals 14 residues. With 7 bases clipped from V and 3 bases from J, the junction kept 8 bases outside the gene matches. In DNA form, the CDR3 reads TGTGCCAGCACCAGGACAGGGAAATTCTACGAGCAGTACTTC. This sequence encodes CASTRTGKFYEQYF.